This T cell receptor (beta chain) derives from a study of T cell responses to AZD1222 COVID-19 vaccine. General observations from the study: Epitopes outside B.1.351 and B.1.1.7 mutated regions reportedly drew nearly half of spike TCRs. Without day 14 samples, only post-peak T cell repertoires were studied. Seropositive at baseline were only a handful of AZD1222 recipients.

Sequencing used immunoSEQ multiplex PCR; TCRdb keeps in-frame clones, though not all of them. The data hold 250,000 to 300,000 clones, with almost 95% observed a single time. A remark on this clone: Its cognate antigen is unknown.

Germline assignment: CDR1 LGHDT and CDR2 YNNKEL (reference sequence). The CDR3 loop spans 14 amino acids. V dropped 1 base and J dropped 7 bases, with 13 bases sitting between them. V usage is TRBV3-1 (or the pseudogene TRBV3-2) and J usage is TRBJ2-5; unclear D gene. This specimen was peripheral blood, taken 28 days after the second AZD1222 dose. This clonotype originated in an adult who received the AZD1222 COVID-19 vaccine. The CDR3 DNA is TGTGCCAGCAGCCAAGGAGGCGCGCTGGGGACCCAGTACTTC. It encodes CASSQGGALGTQYF.